The rows below give T cell receptor beta chains drawn from one sample of a study of Graves' ophthalmopathy and Graves' hyperthyroidism. TCRdb called the multiplex PCR reads again in MiXCR, with one record for every CDR3 protein. The sample has 300,000 to 500,000 distinct CDR3 sequences, 15% seen once. Sequencing was performed on peripheral blood. These receptors were obtained from a woman between 18 and 29 years old with stable Graves' hyperthyroidism. Both conserved end residues are part of each CDR3. D genes are given only for firm matches. The size field is filled for only some rows; it gives once, few, many or a size class.

J,size,V,D,CDR3,DNA
TRBJ1-2,many,TRBV19,-,CASEGDPNYGYTF,TGTGCCAGTGAGGGTGACCCCAACTATGGCTACACCTTC
TRBJ2-5,-,TRBV11-1,TRBD2,CASSPRSGGAEETQYF,TGTGCCAGCAGCCCCCGAAGCGGGGGGGCCGAAGAGACCCAGTACTTC
TRBJ1-5,-,TRBV20-1,-,CSARGGFLQPQHF,TGCAGTGCTAGAGGCGGATTCTTACAGCCCCAGCATTTT
TRBJ2-2,-,TRBV6-1,-,CAIAGRANTGELFF,TGTGCCATCGCGGGACGGGCGAACACCGGGGAGCTGTTTTTT
TRBJ1-1,-,TRBV3-1,-,CASSQGRGSVGMNTEAFF,TGTGCCAGCAGCCAAGGAAGAGGGTCAGTGGGTATGAACACTGAAGCTTTCTTT
TRBJ1-6,-,TRBV19,-,CASRSDGYNSPLHF,TGTGCCAGTAGATCGGACGGGTATAATTCACCCCTCCACTTT
TRBJ1-6,many,TRBV9,-,CASSEPGRMNSPLHF,TGTGCCAGCAGTGAACCGGGACGGATGAATTCACCCCTCCACTTT
TRBJ1-3,many,TRBV12-3/TRBV12-4,-,CASSPPDRARNTIYF,TGTGCCAGCAGTCCCCCGGACCGAGCGAGAAACACCATATATTTT
TRBJ1-2,many,TRBV10-3,-,CAISDPTGTPVGYTF,TGTGCCATCAGTGACCCAACCGGGACCCCTGTTGGCTACACCTTC
TRBJ1-1,many,TRBV6-2/TRBV6-3,-,CASSHPTGLEAFF,TGTGCCAGCAGTCACCCGACAGGCTTGGAAGCTTTCTTT
TRBJ1-1,many,TRBV19,TRBD1,CASSIGQGNTEAFF,TGTGCCAGTAGTATAGGACAGGGGAACACTGAAGCTTTCTTT
TRBJ2-7,many,TRBV6-5,-,CASSSTAGTRGYEQYF,TGTGCCAGCAGTTCCACGGCAGGGACGCGTGGCTACGAGCAGTACTTC